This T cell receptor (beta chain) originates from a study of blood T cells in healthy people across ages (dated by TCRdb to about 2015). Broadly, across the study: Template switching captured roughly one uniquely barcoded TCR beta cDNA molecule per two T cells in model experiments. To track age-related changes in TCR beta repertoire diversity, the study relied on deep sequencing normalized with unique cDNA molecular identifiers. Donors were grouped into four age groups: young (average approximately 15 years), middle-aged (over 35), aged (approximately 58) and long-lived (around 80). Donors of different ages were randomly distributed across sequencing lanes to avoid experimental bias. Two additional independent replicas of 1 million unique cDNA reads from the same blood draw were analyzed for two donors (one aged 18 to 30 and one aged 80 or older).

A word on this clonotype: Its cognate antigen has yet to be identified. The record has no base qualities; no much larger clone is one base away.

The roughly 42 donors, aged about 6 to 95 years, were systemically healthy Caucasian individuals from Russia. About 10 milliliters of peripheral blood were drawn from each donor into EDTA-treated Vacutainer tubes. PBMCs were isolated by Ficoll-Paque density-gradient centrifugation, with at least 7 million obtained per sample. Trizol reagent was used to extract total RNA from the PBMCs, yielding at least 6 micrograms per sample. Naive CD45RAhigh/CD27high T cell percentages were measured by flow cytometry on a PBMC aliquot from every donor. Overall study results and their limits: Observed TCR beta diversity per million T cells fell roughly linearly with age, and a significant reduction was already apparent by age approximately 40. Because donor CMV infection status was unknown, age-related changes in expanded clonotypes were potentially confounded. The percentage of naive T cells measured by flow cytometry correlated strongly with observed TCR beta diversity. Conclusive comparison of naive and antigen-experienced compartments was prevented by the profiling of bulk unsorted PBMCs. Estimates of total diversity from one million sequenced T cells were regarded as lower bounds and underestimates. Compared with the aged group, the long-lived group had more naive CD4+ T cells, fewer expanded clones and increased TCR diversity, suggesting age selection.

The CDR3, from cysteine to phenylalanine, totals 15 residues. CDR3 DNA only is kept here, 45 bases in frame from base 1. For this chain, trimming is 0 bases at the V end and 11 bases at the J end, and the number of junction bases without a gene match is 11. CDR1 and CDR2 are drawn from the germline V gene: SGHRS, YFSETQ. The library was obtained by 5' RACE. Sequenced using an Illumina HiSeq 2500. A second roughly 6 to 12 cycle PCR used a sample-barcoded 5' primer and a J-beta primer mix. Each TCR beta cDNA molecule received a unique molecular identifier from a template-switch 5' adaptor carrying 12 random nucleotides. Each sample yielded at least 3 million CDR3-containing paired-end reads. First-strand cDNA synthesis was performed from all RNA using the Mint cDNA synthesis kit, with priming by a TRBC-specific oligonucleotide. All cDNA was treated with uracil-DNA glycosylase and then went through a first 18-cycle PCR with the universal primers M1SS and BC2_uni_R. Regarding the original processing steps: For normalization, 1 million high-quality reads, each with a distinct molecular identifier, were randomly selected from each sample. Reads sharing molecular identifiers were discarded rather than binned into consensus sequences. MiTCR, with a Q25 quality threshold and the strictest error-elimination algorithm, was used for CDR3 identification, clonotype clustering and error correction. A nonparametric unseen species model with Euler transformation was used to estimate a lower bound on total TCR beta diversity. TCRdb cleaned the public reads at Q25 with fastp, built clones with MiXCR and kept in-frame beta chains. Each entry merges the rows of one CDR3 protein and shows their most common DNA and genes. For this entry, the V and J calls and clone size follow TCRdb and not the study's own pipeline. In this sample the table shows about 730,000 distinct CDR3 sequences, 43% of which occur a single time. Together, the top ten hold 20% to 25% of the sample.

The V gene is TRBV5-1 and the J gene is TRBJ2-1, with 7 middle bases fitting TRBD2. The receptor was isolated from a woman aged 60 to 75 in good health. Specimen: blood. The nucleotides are TGCGCCAGCAGCTTGGCCGGCAATGGGGGGGTAAAGCAGTTCTTC. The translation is CASSLAGNGGVKQFF. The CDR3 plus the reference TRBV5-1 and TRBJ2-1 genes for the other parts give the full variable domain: KAGVTQTPRYLIKTRGQQVTLSCSPISGHRSVSWYQQTPGQGLQFLFEYFSETQRNKGNFPGRFSGRQFSNSRSEMNVSTLELGDSALYLCASSLAGNGGVKQFFGPGTRLTVL.